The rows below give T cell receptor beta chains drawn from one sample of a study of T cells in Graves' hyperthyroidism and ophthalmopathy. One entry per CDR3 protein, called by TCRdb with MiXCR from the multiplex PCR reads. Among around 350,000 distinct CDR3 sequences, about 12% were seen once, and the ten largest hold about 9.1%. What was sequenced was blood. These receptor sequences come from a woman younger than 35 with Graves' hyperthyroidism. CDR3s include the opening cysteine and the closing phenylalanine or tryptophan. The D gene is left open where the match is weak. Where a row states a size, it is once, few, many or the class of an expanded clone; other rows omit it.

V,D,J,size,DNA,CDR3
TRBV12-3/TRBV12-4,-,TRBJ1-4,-,TGTGCCAGCAGCTCCACGGAAAAACTGTTTTTT,CASSSTEKLFF
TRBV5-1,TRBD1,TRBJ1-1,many,TGCGCCAGCAGGGACAGGTCGAACACTGAAGCTTTCTTT,CASRDRSNTEAFF
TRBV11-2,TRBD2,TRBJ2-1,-,TGTGCCAGCAGCGGAGCCGGGACTAGCGTCCCCAATGAGCAGTTCTTC,CASSGAGTSVPNEQFF
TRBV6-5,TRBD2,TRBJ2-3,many,TGTGCCAGCAGTTACTCGATAGCGGGAAGCACAGATACGCAGTATTTT,CASSYSIAGSTDTQYF
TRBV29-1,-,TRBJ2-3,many,TGCAGCGTTGCCAGAGCGTCTAGCACAGATACGCAGTATTTT,CSVARASSTDTQYF
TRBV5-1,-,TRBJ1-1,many,TGCGCCAGCAGGGCCGGGCCTGAGAGGATCCCCGAAGCTTTCTTT,CASRAGPERIPEAFF
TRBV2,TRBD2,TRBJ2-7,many,TGTGCCAGCACCAGCGGGGGGGTAGACGAGCAGTACTTC,CASTSGGVDEQYF
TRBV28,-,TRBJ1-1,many,TGTGCCAGCACAAGGGGGATGAACACTGAAGCTTTCTTT,CASTRGMNTEAFF
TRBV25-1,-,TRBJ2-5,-,TGTGCCAGCAGTGCATCTGGCGGAGGGGGTGAGACCCAGTACTTC,CASSASGGGGETQYF
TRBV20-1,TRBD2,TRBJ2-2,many,TGCAGTGCTGGCCCACTAGCGGGGGGGAACACCGGGGAGCTGTTTTTT,CSAGPLAGGNTGELFF
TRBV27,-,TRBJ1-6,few,TGTGCCAGCAGTATTTCAGGATATAATTCACCCCTCCACTTT,CASSISGYNSPLHF
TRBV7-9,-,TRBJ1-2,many,TGTGCCAGCACCCAAGGTGGAAACTATGGCTACACCTTC,CASTQGGNYGYTF
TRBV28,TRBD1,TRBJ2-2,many,TGTGCCACCCTTACAGGGGGCGCCGGCACCGGGGAGCTGTTTTTT,CATLTGGAGTGELFF
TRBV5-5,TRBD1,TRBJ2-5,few,TGTGCCAGCAGCTTGGGAAACAGGGGCCTCCTCCAAGAGACCCAGTACTTC,CASSLGNRGLLQETQYF
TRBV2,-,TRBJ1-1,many,TGTGCCAGCAGTGGGAAGGGGGGGCGGAACACTGAAGCTTTCTTT,CASSGKGGRNTEAFF
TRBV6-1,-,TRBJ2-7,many,TGTGCCAGCAGGAACCGCCCGGTAGGATACGAGCAGTACTTC,CASRNRPVGYEQYF
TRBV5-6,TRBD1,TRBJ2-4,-,TGTGCCAGCAGCCAGAGACAGGGGTCGGGACTAGCCAAAAACATTCAGTACTTC,CASSQRQGSGLAKNIQYF
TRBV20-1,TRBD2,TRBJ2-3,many,TGCAGTGCTACGGGGGGGGGTTATATAGATACGCAGTATTTT,CSATGGGYIDTQYF
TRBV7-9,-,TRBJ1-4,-,TGTGCCAGCAGCTATCAGGACACGGATGAAAAACTGTTTTTT,CASSYQDTDEKLFF
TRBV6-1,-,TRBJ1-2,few,TGTGCCAGCAGTGAACAGGGGTATGATGGCTACACCTTC,CASSEQGYDGYTF
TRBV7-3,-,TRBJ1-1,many,TGTGCCAGCAGCTTATCGCAGGGTGGCACTGAAGCTTTCTTT,CASSLSQGGTEAFF
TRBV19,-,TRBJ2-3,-,TGTGCCAGTAGGAACCCCGGGACTCAGGAAGCAGATACGCAGTATTTT,CASRNPGTQEADTQYF
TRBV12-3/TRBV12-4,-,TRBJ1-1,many,TGTGCCAGCAGTCGACGTACGAGCACTGAAGCTTTCTTT,CASSRRTSTEAFF
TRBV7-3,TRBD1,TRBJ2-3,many,TGTGCCAGCAGCTTATATCCCACAGGGGAGCACGGCACAGATACGCAGTATTTT,CASSLYPTGEHGTDTQYF
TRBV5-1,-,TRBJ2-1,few,TGCGCCAGCAGCGCCACTACTCCAAGCTCCTACAATGAGCAGTTCTTC,CASSATTPSSYNEQFF
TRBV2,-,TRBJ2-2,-,TGTGCCAGCAGTGAAGATGGCTTGAACACCGGGGAGCTGTTTTTT,CASSEDGLNTGELFF
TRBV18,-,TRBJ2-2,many,TGTGCCAGCTCATCCAGGACAGATCTAAACACCGGGGAGCTGTTTTTT,CASSSRTDLNTGELFF
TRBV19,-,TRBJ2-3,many,TGTGCCAGTAGTAAGGACGGACCGACAGATACGCAGTATTTT,CASSKDGPTDTQYF
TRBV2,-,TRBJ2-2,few,TGTGCCAGCCAGTCTGGTGGGTCCGGGGAGCTGTTTTTT,CASQSGGSGELFF
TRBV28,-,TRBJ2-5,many,TGTGCCAGCAGTTTGAGCCGTCCGAGCCGGGAGACCCAGTACTTC,CASSLSRPSRETQYF
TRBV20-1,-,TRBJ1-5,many,TGCAGTGCTAGTTTCCGCTCGGTATATCAGCCCCAGCATTTT,CSASFRSVYQPQHF
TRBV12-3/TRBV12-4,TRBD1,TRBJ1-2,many,TGTGCCAGCACCTACATGCCGGGACAGGGTAACTATGGCTACACCTTC,CASTYMPGQGNYGYTF
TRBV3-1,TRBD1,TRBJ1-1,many,TGTGCCAGCAGCCAAGAGGGACAGGGGGGGAAGAACACTGAAGCTTTCTTT,CASSQEGQGGKNTEAFF
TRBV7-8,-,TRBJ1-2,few,TGTGCCAGCAGCGTTACTAGGACGGTGAACTATGGCTACACCTTC,CASSVTRTVNYGYTF
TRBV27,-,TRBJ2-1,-,TGTGCCAGCAGTTTGTCGCGGATAAATGAGCAGTTCTTC,CASSLSRINEQFF
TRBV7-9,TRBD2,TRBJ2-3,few,TGTGCCAGCAGCCCCCCTGGCACTAGCGGGGTAGGGACAGATACGCAGTATTTT,CASSPPGTSGVGTDTQYF
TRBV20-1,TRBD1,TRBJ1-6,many,TGCAGTGCTAGGACAGGGCATAATTCACCCCTCCACTTT,CSARTGHNSPLHF
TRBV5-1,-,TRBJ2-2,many,TGCGCCACCTGGGAAACCGGGGAGCTGTTTTTT,CATWETGELFF
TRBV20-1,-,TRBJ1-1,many,TGCAGTGCTTTCTCCCTACAGAAGAACACTGAAGCTTTCTTT,CSAFSLQKNTEAFF
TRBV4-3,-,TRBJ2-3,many,TGCGCCAGCAGCCAATATCTAGCCTCCCCAGATACGCAGTATTTT,CASSQYLASPDTQYF
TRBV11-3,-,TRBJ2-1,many,TGTGCCAGCAGCTTAAGCGGCAGGCTCAATGAGCAGTTCTTC,CASSLSGRLNEQFF
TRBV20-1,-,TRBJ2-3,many,TGCAGTGGGAAAAGGGAGCTACGAGATACGCAGTATTTT,CSGKRELRDTQYF
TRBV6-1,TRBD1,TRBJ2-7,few,TGTGCCTCCGGGACAGGGTTCGACGAGCAGTACTTC,CASGTGFDEQYF
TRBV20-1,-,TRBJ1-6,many,TGCAGTGCTAGCCCAGGGAATAATTCACCCCTCCACTTT,CSASPGNNSPLHF
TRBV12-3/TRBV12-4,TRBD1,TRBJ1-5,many,TGTGCCAGCAGTTTAGGGGGACAGTTTAGCAATCAGCCCCAGCATTTT,CASSLGGQFSNQPQHF
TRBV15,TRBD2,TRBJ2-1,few,TGTGCCACCAAGGGGACTAGCGGACCCCCCTACAATGAGCAGTTCTTC,CATKGTSGPPYNEQFF
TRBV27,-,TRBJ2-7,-,TGTGCCAGCAGCCTGGGACCCCTCTACGAGCAGTACTTC,CASSLGPLYEQYF
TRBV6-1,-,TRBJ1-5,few,TGTGCCAGCAGTGTAAGTAAATATAGCAATCAGCCCCAGCATTTT,CASSVSKYSNQPQHF
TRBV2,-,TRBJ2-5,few,TGTGCCAGCAGCCAAGTCGTCCCGACCCAAAAAGAGACCCAGTACTTC,CASSQVVPTQKETQYF
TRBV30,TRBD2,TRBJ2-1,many,TGTGCCTGGAGGTATAGCGGGAACGACAATGAGCAGTTCTTC,CAWRYSGNDNEQFF
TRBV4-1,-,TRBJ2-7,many,TGCGCCAGCAGCCTAGGGACGGCTGACGAGCAGTACTTC,CASSLGTADEQYF
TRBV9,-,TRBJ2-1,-,TGTGCCAGCAGCGTATCCACGAGCAGGGTAAGGTCCTACAATGAGCAGTTCTTC,CASSVSTSRVRSYNEQFF
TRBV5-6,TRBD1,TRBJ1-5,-,TGTGCCAGCAGTTATGACAGGGGGCAGGGTCAGCCCCAGCATTTT,CASSYDRGQGQPQHF
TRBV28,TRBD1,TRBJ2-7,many,TGTGCCAGCAGCCTCTCCGGGACAGCTGAGCAGTACTTC,CASSLSGTAEQYF